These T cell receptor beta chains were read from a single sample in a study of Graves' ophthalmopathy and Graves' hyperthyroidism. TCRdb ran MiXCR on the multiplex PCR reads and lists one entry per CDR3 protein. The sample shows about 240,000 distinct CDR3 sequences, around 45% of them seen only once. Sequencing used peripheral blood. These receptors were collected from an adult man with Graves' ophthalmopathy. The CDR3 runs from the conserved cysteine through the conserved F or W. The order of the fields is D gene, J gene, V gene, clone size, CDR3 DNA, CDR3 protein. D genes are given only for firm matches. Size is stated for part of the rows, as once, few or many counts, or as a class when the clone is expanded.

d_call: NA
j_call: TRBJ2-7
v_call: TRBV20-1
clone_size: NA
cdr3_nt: TGCAGTGCTAGAGATCGGCGGACCGAACCCTACGAGCGGTACTTC
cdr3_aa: CSARDRRTEPYERYF

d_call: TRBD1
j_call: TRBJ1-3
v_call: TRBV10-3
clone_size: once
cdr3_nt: TGTGCCAGCAGCTTCAGACAGGGGATATATTTT
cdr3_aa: CASSFRQGIYF

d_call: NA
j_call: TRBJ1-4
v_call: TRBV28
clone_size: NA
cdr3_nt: TGTGCCAGCAGCCCATACAAGGAAAAACTGTTTTTT
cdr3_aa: CASSPYKEKLFF

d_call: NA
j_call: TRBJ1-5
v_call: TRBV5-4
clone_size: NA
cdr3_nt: TGTGCCAGCAGCTTGGATGGGCAGTCCGGCGAACAGCCCCAGCATTTT
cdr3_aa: CASSLDGQSGEQPQHF

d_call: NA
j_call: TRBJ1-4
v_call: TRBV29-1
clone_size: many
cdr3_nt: TGCAGCGTGAGGACGGACACCCATGAAAAACTGTTTTTT
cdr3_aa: CSVRTDTHEKLFF

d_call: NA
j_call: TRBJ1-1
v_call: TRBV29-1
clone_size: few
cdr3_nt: TGCAGCGGACTGGGAAACACTGAAGCTTTCTTT
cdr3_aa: CSGLGNTEAFF

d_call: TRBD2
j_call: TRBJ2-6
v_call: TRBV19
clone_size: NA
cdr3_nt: TGTGCCAGTAGTACACTTCGGAGCGGGACCTTTTCTGGGGCCAACGTCCTGACTTTC
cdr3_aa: CASSTLRSGTFSGANVLTF

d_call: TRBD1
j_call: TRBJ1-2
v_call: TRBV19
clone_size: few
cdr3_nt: TGTGCCAGTAGTAGGAGACAGGGGGCCTCCGCTCCCTATGGCTACACCTTC
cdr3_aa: CASSRRQGASAPYGYTF

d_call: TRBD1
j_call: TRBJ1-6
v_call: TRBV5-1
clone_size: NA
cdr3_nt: TGCGCCAGCAGCTGGGGGACAGATTATAATTCACCCCTCCACTTT
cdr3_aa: CASSWGTDYNSPLHF

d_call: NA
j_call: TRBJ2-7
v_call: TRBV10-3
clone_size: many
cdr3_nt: TGTGCCATCAGTGAGGCTGGGGGAGAGCAGTACTTC
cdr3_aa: CAISEAGGEQYF

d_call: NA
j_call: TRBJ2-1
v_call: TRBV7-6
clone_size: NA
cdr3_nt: TGTGCCAGCAGCTTAGGTGGACTCGGTGAGCAGTTCTTC
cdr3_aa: CASSLGGLGEQFF

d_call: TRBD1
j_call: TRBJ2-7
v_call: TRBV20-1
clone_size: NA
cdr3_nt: TGCAGTGCCGCGGACAGGCAAACCTACGAGCAGTACTTC
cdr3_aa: CSAADRQTYEQYF

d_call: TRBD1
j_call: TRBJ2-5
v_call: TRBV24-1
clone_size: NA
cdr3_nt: TGTGCCACCAGTGATTTCCAGGGGGCGAGGGACCAAGAGACCCAGTACTTC
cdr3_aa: CATSDFQGARDQETQYF

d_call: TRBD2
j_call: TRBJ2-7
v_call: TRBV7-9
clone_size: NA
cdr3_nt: TGTGCCAGCAGCCCGGGACTAGCGGGAGGGCCCGCCGACGAGCAGTACTTC
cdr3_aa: CASSPGLAGGPADEQYF

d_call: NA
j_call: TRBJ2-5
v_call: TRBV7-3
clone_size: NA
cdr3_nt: TGTGCCAGCTCACCCCCTAACCAAGAGACCCAGTACTTC
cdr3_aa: CASSPPNQETQYF

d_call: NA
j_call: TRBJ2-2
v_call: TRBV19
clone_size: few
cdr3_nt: TGTGCCACTCACAGCCCCGACAGAAGGAGCGGGGAGCTGTTTTTT
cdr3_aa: CATHSPDRRSGELFF

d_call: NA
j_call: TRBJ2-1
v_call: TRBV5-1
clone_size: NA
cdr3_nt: TGCGCCAGCAGCCCTCTAGGGAAAGAGCAGTTCTTC
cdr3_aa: CASSPLGKEQFF

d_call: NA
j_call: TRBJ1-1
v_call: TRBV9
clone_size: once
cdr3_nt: TGTGCCAGCAGCCAAGGGCCGGGGGCGAACACTGAAGCTTTCTTT
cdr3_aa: CASSQGPGANTEAFF

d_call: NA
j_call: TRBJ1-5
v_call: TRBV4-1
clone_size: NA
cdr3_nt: TGCGCCAGCAGCCAAGATTATAGGGGACGAAATCAGCCCCAGCATTTT
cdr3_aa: CASSQDYRGRNQPQHF

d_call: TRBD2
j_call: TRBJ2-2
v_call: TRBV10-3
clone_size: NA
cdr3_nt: TGTGCCATCAAAACTAGCGGGATTGCCGGGGAGCTGTTTTTT
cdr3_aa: CAIKTSGIAGELFF

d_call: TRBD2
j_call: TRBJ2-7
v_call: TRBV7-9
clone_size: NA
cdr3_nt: TGTGCCAGCAGCTTTCGGCGGGGGGGCGAGCAGTACTTC
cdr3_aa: CASSFRRGGEQYF

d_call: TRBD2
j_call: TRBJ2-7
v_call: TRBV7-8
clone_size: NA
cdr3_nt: TGTGCCAGCAGCACGGGACTAGCGAGTACCGGGGAGCAGTACTTC
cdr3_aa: CASSTGLASTGEQYF

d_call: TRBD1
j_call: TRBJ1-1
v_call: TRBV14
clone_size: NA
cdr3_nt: TGTGCCAGCAGCCGATTCGGACAGGGGAGAACTGAAGCTTTCTTT
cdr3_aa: CASSRFGQGRTEAFF

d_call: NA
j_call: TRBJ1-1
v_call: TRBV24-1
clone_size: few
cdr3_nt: TGTGCCACCAGGACCACCAGGGAGGGCGCAGCTTTCTTT
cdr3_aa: CATRTTREGAAFF

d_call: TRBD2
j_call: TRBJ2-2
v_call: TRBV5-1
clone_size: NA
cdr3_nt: TGCGCCAGCAGCTTGGCCCCGGGGGGCACCGGGGAGCTGTTTTTT
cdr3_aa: CASSLAPGGTGELFF

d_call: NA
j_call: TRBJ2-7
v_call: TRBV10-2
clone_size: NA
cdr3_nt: TGCGCCAGCCGGTGGCAAACCCGGGACGGCAACTACGAGCAGTACTTC
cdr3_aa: CASRWQTRDGNYEQYF

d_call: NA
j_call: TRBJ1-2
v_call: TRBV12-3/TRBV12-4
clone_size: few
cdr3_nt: TGTGCCAGCAGTTTAGGGCCGGCAATGGCCTATGGCTACACCTTC
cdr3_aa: CASSLGPAMAYGYTF

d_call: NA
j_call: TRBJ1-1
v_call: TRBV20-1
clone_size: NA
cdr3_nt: TGCAGTGCTAGAGATCGGAAAGGGCACACTGAAGCTTTCTTT
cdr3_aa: CSARDRKGHTEAFF

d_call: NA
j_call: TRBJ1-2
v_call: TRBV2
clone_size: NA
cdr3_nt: TGTGCCAGCAGAGGGAGGGCTCAAGCCTATGGCTACACCTTC
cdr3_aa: CASRGRAQAYGYTF

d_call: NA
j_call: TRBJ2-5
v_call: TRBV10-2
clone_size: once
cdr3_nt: TGTGCCAGCAGCCAAGAAGAGGTGGGGACCCAGTACTTC
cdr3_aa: CASSQEEVGTQYF

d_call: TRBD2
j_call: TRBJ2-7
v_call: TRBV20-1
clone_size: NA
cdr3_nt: TGCAGTGCGGAATTAGCGGGGGCGGGGTACTTC
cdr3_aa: CSAELAGAGYF

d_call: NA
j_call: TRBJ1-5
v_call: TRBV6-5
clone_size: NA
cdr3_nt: TGTGCCAGCAGTTATAGTTACTGGACCCGTAGCAATCAGCCCCAGCATTTT
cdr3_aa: CASSYSYWTRSNQPQHF

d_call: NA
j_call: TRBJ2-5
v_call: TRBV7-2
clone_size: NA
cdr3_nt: TGTGCCAGCAGCTCCTTTGGGCCCCAAGAGACCCAGTACTTC
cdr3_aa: CASSSFGPQETQYF

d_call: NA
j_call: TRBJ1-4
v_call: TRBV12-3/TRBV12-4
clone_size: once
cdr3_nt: TGTGCCAGCAGTTTTGGGGGCCAATGGGAAAAACTGTTTTTT
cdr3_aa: CASSFGGQWEKLFF

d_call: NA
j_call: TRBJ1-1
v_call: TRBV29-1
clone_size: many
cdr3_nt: TGCAGCGGAGGGACAAGGAACACTGAAGCTTTCTTT
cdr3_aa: CSGGTRNTEAFF

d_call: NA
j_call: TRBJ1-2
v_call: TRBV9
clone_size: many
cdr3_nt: TGTGCCAGCAGCGTAGCTACGTCAGCCTACAGTGGCTACACCTTC
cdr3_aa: CASSVATSAYSGYTF

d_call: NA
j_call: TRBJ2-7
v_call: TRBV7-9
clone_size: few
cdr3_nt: TGTGCCAGCAGCCCCTCTTATTATAGTAGCGAGCAGTACTTC
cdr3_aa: CASSPSYYSSEQYF

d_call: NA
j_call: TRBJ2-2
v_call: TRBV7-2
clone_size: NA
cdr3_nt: TGTGCCAGCAGTTCCGCTAGGGGCGGGGAGCTGCTTTTT
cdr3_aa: CASSSARGGELLF